The present T cell receptor (beta chain) was sequenced within a study of beta chain features in type 1 diabetes. Regarding the study as a whole: Insertions were fewer and deletions more numerous at VDJ junctions in type 1 diabetes patients.

This clone was counted between two and nine times. The antigen is undetermined. Sequencing targeted expressed TCRB transcripts, as all isolated RNA had been reverse transcribed. Generated by immunoSEQ multiplex PCR, the TCRdb table keeps only in-frame clones and is missing some. The repertoire consists of about 260,000 clones, with around 68% occurring once and the leading ten covering 0.053%. The CDR3 consists of 13 residues. Germline V gene lookup returns CDR1 GTSNPN and CDR2 SVGIG (reference sequence). Trimming cost V 3 bases and J 9 bases, with 15 bases left between them. Sorting that relied on CD45RO/CCR7/CD25/CD127/CD95/CD27 yielded CD4+ naive, central memory, regulatory and stem cell-like memory cells. Populations obtained by sorting all exceeded 95% purity.

The chain carries TRBV30 and TRBJ1-5; D is ambiguous. This receptor was obtained from a man younger than 45 in good health. What was sequenced was naive CD4+ T cells from blood. The CDR3 loop is CAWRGFLDGPQHF. CDR3 sequence (DNA): TGTGCCTGGAGGGGATTCCTGGACGGGCCCCAGCATTTT.